The 32 T cell receptor beta chains presented below share a single source sample, sequenced in a study of T cells in Graves' hyperthyroidism and ophthalmopathy. Amplification yielded TCR beta CDR3 regions, with RNA transcripts as the source. HTBI primers were used for first-round RT-PCR of the TCR CDR3. TCRdb processed the multiplex PCR reads anew with MiXCR; each CDR3 protein has one entry. This table holds approximately 40,000 distinct CDR3 sequences, roughly 52% found once. Source material: blood. These receptor sequences come from a man aged 35 to 55 with Graves' ophthalmopathy.

In nucleotides, the CDR3 is TGTGCCAGCAGTGATTCCGGGACAGCGTATGGCTACACCTTC. Translated, it gives CASSDSGTAYGYTF. The chain joins TRBV6-4 to TRBJ1-2; 7 bases are shared with TRBD1. Germline V gene sequence: CDR1 MRHNA, CDR2 SNTAGT. There are 14 residues in the CDR3. Trimming cost V 3 bases and J 5 bases; bases outside gene matches: 6.

This clonotype has only one observation. The V and J genes are TRBV10-3 and TRBJ1-4; D not resolved. The CDR3 runs 13 residues. V lost 6 bases, J lost 0 bases, and 5 bases lay in between. Germline loops: CDR1 ENHRY, CDR2 SYGVKD. The CDR3 loop is CAIRDTTNEKLFF. The CDR3 DNA is TGTGCCATCAGAGATACAACTAATGAAAAACTGTTTTTT.

This clonotype has ten or more counts. The chain joins TRBV3-1 to TRBJ2-3, with 7 bases fitting TRBD2. With 1 base clipped from V and 1 base from J, the junction kept 2 bases outside the gene matches. This CDR3 is 15 amino acids long. Germline V CDR1 and CDR2: LGHDT, YNNKEL (reference sequence). This CDR3 reads CASSQVAGGTDTQYF. CDR3 nucleotides: TGTGCCAGCAGCCAAGTCGCGGGGGGCACAGATACGCAGTATTTT.

Here the CDR3 reads CATSPDRRRGSNEKLFF. The CDR3 DNA reads as TGTGCCACCAGCCCCGACAGGAGGAGAGGGTCTAATGAAAAACTGTTTTTT. The rearrangement links TRBV12-3 or TRBV12-4 to TRBJ1-4, with a tentative D call TRBD1 (6 bases). Trimming stripped 10 bases from V and 3 bases from J, with 24 bases between. The CDR3 is made up of 17 amino acids.

The rearrangement joins TRBV5-1 to TRBJ2-7; a possible D gene is TRBD2 (6 bases). The germline V gene encodes CDR1 SGHRS and CDR2 YFSETQ. The V and J ends lost 5 bases and 3 bases respectively, with 15 bases between them. CDR3 length: 14 residues. This chain's CDR3 is CASRLRDGGYEQYF. CDR3 nucleotides: TGCGCCAGCAGGCTACGGGACGGGGGCTACGAGCAGTACTTC.

At least ten counts were recorded for this clonotype. The chain is built from TRBV5-1 and TRBJ2-7, with a weak D call TRBD1 (6 bases). V was pared by 2 bases and J by 2 bases, with 8 bases between. Germline V gives CDR1 SGHRS, CDR2 YFSETQ. The length of the CDR3 is 13 residues. The CDR3 sequence is CASSFNRAYEQYF. The DNA for the CDR3 is TGCGCCAGCAGCTTCAACAGGGCCTACGAGCAGTACTTC.

The chain carries TRBV2 and TRBJ2-1; 16 nucleotides agree with TRBD2. The CDR3 extends over 15 amino acids. CDR1 and CDR2 (germline): SNHLY, FYNNEI. Germline trimming cut 9 bases from V and 7 bases from J; bases unmatched to any gene: 6. The CDR3: CASPGLAGGQNEQFF. The CDR3 DNA reads as TGTGCCAGTCCGGGACTAGCGGGGGGGCAGAATGAGCAGTTCTTC.

This clonotype was seen many times. The chain joins TRBV2 to TRBJ1-1; TRBD1 might be the D (5 bases). CDR1 and CDR2 (germline): SNHLY, FYNNEI. Deletions cut 6 bases from V and 7 bases from J, with 18 bases between. The CDR3 has 14 amino acids. The CDR3 sequence: CASRDRGSGGEAFF. The CDR3 region has the DNA TGTGCCAGCAGGGACCGCGGATCGGGGGGTGAAGCTTTCTTT. The whole variable domain, remainder taken from reference TRBV2 and TRBJ1-1, is EPEVTQTPSHQVTQMGQEVILRCVPISNHLYFYWYRQILGQKVEFLVSFYNNEISEKSEIFDDQFSVERPDGSNFTLKIRSTKLEDSAMYFCASRDRGSGGEAFFGQGTRLTVV.

As for this clonotype: No DNA is shown, since the ends of the CDR3 on it are uncertain; the CDR3 is the one TCRdb lists. The chain is built from TRBV7-3 and TRBJ2-7; the table's D call TRBD1 went unverified against the DNA. CDR1 and CDR2 from the germline V gene are SGHTA and FQGTGA. The CDR3 length equals 20 residues, ends included. CDR3 residues: CASSFYICSAPPDGGYEQYF.

With regard to this clonotype: A read error may be the cause here, since a much bigger clone is one base away. The chain uses TRBV3-1 and TRBJ1-1; D is ambiguous. The CDR3 is made up of 14 amino acids. Looked up from germline, CDR1 is LGHDT and CDR2 is YNNKEL (reference sequence). Trimming took 3 bases from V and 2 from J, leaving 10 bases between them. CDR3 amino acids: CASSHSADNTEAFF. CDR3 bases: TGTGCCAGCAGCCATTCCGCGGATAACACTGAAGCTTTCTTT.

This clonotype has only one observation. This is likely a read error, given that the CDR3 carries no conserved phenylalanine or tryptophan at its end. Because the CDR3's place on the DNA is in doubt, the DNA is left out and the CDR3 is given as listed by TCRdb. The J gene is TRBJ2-2, the V gene TRBV5-4; TRBD2 is the table's D call, not checked against the DNA. The V gene's germline CDR1 is SGHNT and CDR2 YYREEE (reference sequence). The CDR3 totals 17 residues, both ends included. The CDR3 protein is CASSTHLGPANTGELCS.

The chain couples TRBV11-3 to TRBJ1-2; tentative D call: TRBD1 (5 bases). V gave up 2 bases and J gave up 4 bases, with 11 bases separating them. Germline V gene sequence: CDR1 SGHNT, CDR2 YENEEA. This CDR3 has 14 residues. CDR3 nucleotides: TGTGCCAGCAGCTTATCCCGGGGCGGCTATGGCTACACCTTC. The encoded protein is CASSLSRGGYGYTF.

Ten or more counts support this clonotype. CDR3 DNA: TGTGCCAGCAGTTCATTTCAGGCCGCCACCTACGAGCAGTACTTC. This encodes CASSSFQAATYEQYF. This chain connects TRBV6-2 or TRBV6-3 to TRBJ2-7; D uncertain. This CDR3 contains 15 residues. Trimming shortened V by 4 bases and J by 2 bases, and 15 bases separated the two germline ends. CDR1 and CDR2 (germline): MNHEY, SVGEGT.

The chain carries TRBV5-1 and TRBJ2-1; D call uncertain. Germline values: CDR1 SGHRS, CDR2 YFSETQ. The CDR3 spans 13 residues. V was trimmed by 0 bases and J by 10 bases, leaving 11 bases between them. CDR3: CASSLAEYDEQFF. As DNA, the CDR3 is TGCGCCAGCAGCTTGGCCGAGTACGACGAGCAGTTCTTC.

This clonotype was counted many times. This chain uses TRBV19 with TRBJ2-3, with 11 bases that match TRBD2. V shed 5 bases and J 0 bases; nucleotides not matched to a gene: 4. The CDR3 length is 16 residues. Looked up from germline, CDR1 is LNHDA and CDR2 is SQIVND (reference sequence). The CDR3 loop reads CASSARLAGSTDTQYF. The CDR3 DNA follows: TGTGCCAGTAGTGCCAGACTAGCGGGAAGCACAGATACGCAGTATTTT.

This clonotype was picked up many times. V is TRBV28 and J is TRBJ2-3; TRBD1 or TRBD2 may be the D gene (6 bases each). V shed 3 bases and J shed 3 bases, with 13 bases lying between them. This CDR3 has 15 residues. Looked up from germline, CDR1 is MDHEN and CDR2 is SYDVKM. In DNA, the CDR3 is TGTGCCAGCAGTTTGCTTGGGGGGCCAACAGATACGCAGTATTTT. It yields the protein CASSLLGGPTDTQYF.

This rearrangement joins TRBV20-1 to TRBJ1-1; 9 positions agree with TRBD1. Germline CDR1 is DFQATT and CDR2 is SNEGSKA (reference sequence). The CDR3 is 15 amino acids. The V segment lost 0 bases and the J segment 6 bases; nucleotides outside the gene matches: 8. Written as DNA, the CDR3 is TGCAGTGCTAGAGAACAGGGGGCGCGTTTGCCTGAAGCTTTCTTT. It encodes CSAREQGARLPEAFF.

This clonotype was detected many times. This chain joins TRBV12-3 or TRBV12-4 and TRBJ1-1; possible D gene TRBD1, 6 bases. The CDR3 consists of 14 residues. V lost 4 bases and J lost 1, with 10 bases in between. The CDR3 DNA is TGTGCCAGCAGTTGGGGACAAACGAACACTGAAGCTTTCTTT. Translating gives CASSWGQTNTEAFF.

The chain carries TRBV5-1 and TRBJ1-2; D is perhaps TRBD1 (5 bases). The CDR3 covers 14 residues. Germline CDR1 is SGHRS and CDR2 is YFSETQ. Between the trimmed V and J ends, which lost 0 bases and 5 bases, there was a span of 11 bases. CDR3 bases: TGCGCCAGCAGCTTGGGACAGCAGGAATATGGCTACACCTTC. Protein product: CASSLGQQEYGYTF.

This clonotype occurred many times. The chain has TRBV5-4 and TRBJ2-5; 7 nucleotides agree with TRBD2. This CDR3 has 16 amino acids. Germline CDR1 SGHNT, CDR2 YYREEE (reference sequence). Trimming took 4 bases from V and 1 from J; bases not matched to a gene: 10. The CDR3 sequence is CASSPTELASQETQYF. CDR3 in DNA: TGTGCCAGCAGCCCCACCGAACTAGCGAGCCAAGAGACCCAGTACTTC.

This clonotype was seen only once. This chain connects TRBV10-1 to TRBJ2-1; 11 bases map to TRBD2. The V gene end was trimmed by 5 bases and the J gene end by 10 bases; junction bases not matched to a gene: 4. CDR3 length: 13 amino acids. From germline, CDR1 is WNHNN and CDR2 SYGVQD (reference sequence). CDR3 DNA: TGCGCCAGCAGTTTAGCGGGGGGGCAAGAGCAGTTCTTC. Its protein product is CASSLAGGQEQFF.

This chain joins TRBV9 and TRBJ2-7; TRBD2 aligns across 9 bases. The CDR3 contains 14 residues. CDR1 and CDR2 (germline): SGDLS, YYNGEE. The CDR3 reads CASSGMQGTYEQYF. In nucleotides, the CDR3 is TGTGCTTCTAGCGGGATGCAGGGCACCTACGAGCAGTACTTC.

The CDR3, as DNA: TGTGCCAGCAGCTTAGATATCAGGGTACCTGAAGCTTTCTTT. Translated: CASSLDIRVPEAFF. The genes are TRBV7-9 and TRBJ1-1; maybe TRBD1 (5 bases). Germline lookup yields CDR1 SEHNR and CDR2 FQNEAQ (reference sequence). The CDR3 spans 14 residues. The germline V and J ends were trimmed by 1 base and 6 bases, with 12 bases remaining between them.

This clonotype appeared many times. The V gene is TRBV19, the J gene TRBJ1-6, with D perhaps matching TRBD1 (5 bases). The CDR3 sequence is 16 residues long. Trimming cost V 4 bases and J 3 bases, with 13 bases left between them. Germline loops: CDR1 LNHDA, CDR2 SQIVND (reference sequence). The CDR3, as DNA: TGTGCCAGTAGTAGGGGCAGGGCCAGCTATAATTCACCCCTCCACTTT. This sequence encodes CASSRGRASYNSPLHF.

This chain connects TRBV7-2 to TRBJ2-3, with D unresolved. The end of the DNA aligns better with TRBJ2-1, so the J call may be wrong. CDR1 and CDR2 from the germline V gene are SGHTA and FQGNSA. This CDR3 has 17 amino acids. CDR3 in amino acids: CASSQPRGPERTDTQFF. As DNA, the CDR3 is TGTGCCAGCAGTCAGCCCCGAGGTCCTGAACGCACAGATACGCAGTTCTTC.

The chain has TRBV6-5 and TRBJ2-3; D remains unclear. The V gene lost 2 bases and the J gene lost 8 bases, with 14 bases spanning the gap. CDR3 length: 14 residues. Germline-derived CDR1 and CDR2 are MNHEY and SVGAGI. This chain's CDR3 is CASSYRRSIGTQYF. The CDR3 nucleotides are TGTGCCAGCAGTTACCGCCGGAGCATAGGTACGCAGTATTTT.

The chain is built from TRBV28 and TRBJ2-2; unclear D gene. CDR1 is MDHEN and CDR2 is SYDVKM in the germline V gene. The germline V and J ends were trimmed by 0 bases and 7 bases, with 3 bases remaining between them. The CDR3 covers 12 residues. DNA for the CDR3: TGTGCCAGCAGTTTATGGGGCGGGGAGCTGTTTTTT. It specifies CASSLWGGELFF.

The chain has TRBV2 and TRBJ2-3, with a tentative D call TRBD2 (6 bases). This CDR3 contains 14 residues. The germline V gene encodes CDR1 SNHLY and CDR2 FYNNEI. V lost 7 bases and J 2 bases, leaving 13 bases between the germline ends. CDR3 in DNA: TGTGCCAGCACCCTAGCGCGAGACACAGATACGCAGTATTTT. Its protein is CASTLARDTDTQYF.

As for this clonotype: The junction departs from germline at one end; a sequencing error may be responsible. The genes are TRBV11-1 and TRBJ1-1, with 12 nucleotides matching TRBD1. The CDR3 spans 16 residues. The V gene's germline CDR1 is SGHAT and CDR2 FQDESV (reference sequence). The CDR3 bases are TGTGCAAGCAGCCACGGGACAGGGGGCCGGGGCACTGAAGCTCTCTTT. Protein product: CASSHGTGGRGTEALF.

This clonotype was counted ten times or more. V gene TRBV7-3 combines with J gene TRBJ2-2; 8 bases match TRBD1. The CDR3 extends over 13 amino acids. V trimming: 5 bases; J trimming: 5 bases; junction bases outside the gene matches: 1. Per germline, CDR1 SGHTA and CDR2 FQGTGA. As DNA, the CDR3 is TGTGCCAGCAGCCGGGACAGGACCGGGGAGCTGTTTTTT. It translates to CASSRDRTGELFF.

This clonotype was observed at least ten times. The chain has TRBV6-1 and TRBJ2-3; a possible D gene is TRBD2 (7 bases). The CDR3 contains 15 residues. V gave up 6 bases and J gave up 0 bases, with 13 bases separating them. CDR1 MNHNS and CDR2 SASEGT come from the germline V gene. This CDR3 reads CASRGGGASTDTQYF. CDR3 sequence (DNA): TGTGCCAGCAGAGGGGGGGGGGCTAGCACAGATACGCAGTATTTT.

CDR3 region: CASSGGYYEQYF. CDR3 bases: TGTGCCAGCAGCGGGGGGTACTACGAGCAGTACTTC. This sequence joins TRBV6-4 and TRBJ2-7; 7 bases align to TRBD2. The length of the CDR3 is 12 residues. Losses at the gene ends were 6 bases for V and 3 bases for J; bases not matched to a gene: 2. Germline CDR1 and CDR2: MRHNA and SNTAGT.